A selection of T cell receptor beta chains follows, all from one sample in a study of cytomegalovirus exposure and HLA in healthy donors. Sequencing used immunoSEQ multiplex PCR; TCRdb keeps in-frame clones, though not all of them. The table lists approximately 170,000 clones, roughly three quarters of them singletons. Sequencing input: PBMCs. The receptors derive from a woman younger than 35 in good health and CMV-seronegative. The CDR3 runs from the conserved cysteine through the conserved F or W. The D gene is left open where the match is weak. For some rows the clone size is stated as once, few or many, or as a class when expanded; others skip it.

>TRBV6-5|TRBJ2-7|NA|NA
CASSYRQGPYEQYF
TGTGCCAGCAGTTACCGGCAGGGGCCCTACGAGCAGTACTTC
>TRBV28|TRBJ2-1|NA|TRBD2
CASSHRLAGADYNEQFF
TGTGCCAGCAGCCATCGACTAGCGGGGGCGGACTACAATGAGCAGTTCTTC
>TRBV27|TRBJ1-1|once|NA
CASSDHTTGQNTEAFF
TGTGCCAGCAGTGATCACACCACAGGACAGAACACTGAAGCTTTCTTT
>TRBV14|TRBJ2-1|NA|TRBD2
CASSTKKVTSGTHNEQFF
TGTGCCAGCAGCACCAAGAAGGTCACTAGCGGGACTCACAATGAGCAGTTCTTC
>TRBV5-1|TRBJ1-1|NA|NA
CASSLGAGVTAEAFF
TGCGCCAGCAGCTTGGGGGCAGGGGTTACGGCTGAAGCTTTCTTT
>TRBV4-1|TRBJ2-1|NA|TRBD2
CASSQAAGGEQFF
TGCGCCAGCAGCCAAGCAGCGGGAGGAGAGCAGTTCTTC
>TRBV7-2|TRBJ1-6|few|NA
CASSNRVAGSPLHF
TGTGCCAGCAGCAACAGAGTAGCGGGTTCACCCCTCCACTTT
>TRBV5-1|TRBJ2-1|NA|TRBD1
CASSSHLGQGSEQFF
TGCGCCAGCAGCTCACATCTTGGACAGGGCAGTGAGCAGTTCTTC
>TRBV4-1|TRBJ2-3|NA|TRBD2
CASSFTGLAVDTQYF
TGCGCCAGCAGCTTTACGGGACTAGCCGTCGATACGCAGTATTTT
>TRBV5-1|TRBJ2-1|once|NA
CASRSTERSYNEQFF
TGCGCCAGCAGATCGACCGAGCGCTCCTACAATGAGCAGTTCTTC
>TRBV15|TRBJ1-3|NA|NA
CATSREGQRSGNTIYF
TGTGCCACCAGCAGAGAAGGACAGCGCTCTGGAAACACCATATATTTT
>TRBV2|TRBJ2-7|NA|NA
CASSEHQGSSEQYF
TGTGCCAGCAGTGAACACCAGGGATCAAGCGAGCAGTACTTC
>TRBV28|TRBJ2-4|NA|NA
CASSADRAKNIQYF
TGTGCCAGCAGTGCCGACAGAGCCAAAAACATTCAGTACTTC
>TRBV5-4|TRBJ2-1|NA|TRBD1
CASSLVGQGYEQFF
TGTGCCAGCAGCTTGGTCGGACAGGGGTATGAGCAGTTCTTC
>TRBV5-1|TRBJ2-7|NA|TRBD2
CASSGPESRGGYEQYF
TGCGCCAGCAGCGGGCCGGAGTCGCGGGGGGGCTACGAGCAGTACTTC